Below, one TCR beta chain is given with its context. This CDR3 spans 16 amino acids. V lost 0 bases, J lost 1 base, and 5 bases stayed unmatched. From germline, CDR1 is LGHNA and CDR2 YNFKEQ. Generated by immunoSEQ multiplex PCR, the TCRdb table keeps only in-frame clones and is missing some. Among around 94,000 clones, around four fifths were seen once, and the ten largest hold around 9.6%. The data belong to a study of blood T cell repertoires in COVID-19. The chain has TRBV4-2 and TRBJ1-1, with 7 positions matching TRBD1. The clonotype was recovered from a man aged 55 to 70 with active or convalescent COVID-19. Material: peripheral blood. This CDR3 is CASSQDGGGGNTEAFF. The CDR3 nucleotides read TGTGCCAGCAGCCAAGATGGAGGGGGCGGGAACACTGAAGCTTTCTTT.